This T cell receptor (beta chain) was identified during a study of T-cell reconstitution after alpha-beta-depleted transplantation in children. General observations from the study: Some patients' high day-60 TCRbeta diversity was traced to surviving recipient T cells and thymic progenitors. Reportedly, only several hundred clones from non-depleted graft cells drove alpha-beta T-cell counts at about two months. It was newly produced T cells that mostly accounted for T-cell counts and diversity one year after transplant.

Preparation of the TCRbeta library involved a method that used unique molecular identifiers. TCRdb used MiXCR to reprocess the PCR reads, holding one entry per CDR3 protein. Found here are more than 45,000 distinct CDR3 sequences, around 56% of them singletons; the top ten hold around two fifths. V lost 7 bases to trimming and J lost 1 base, with 13 bases between them. The CDR3 is 14 residues long. As to this clonotype: Its antigen is undetermined.

This sample comprised peripheral blood, obtained before TCRalphabeta/CD19-depleted stem cell transplant. The TCR comes from a boy under three years old with SCID, due to receive a stem cell transplant. The chain carries TRBV12-3 or TRBV12-4 and TRBJ1-1; TRBD1 might be the D (5 bases). The CDR3 bases are TGTGCCAGCACCACAGAGGGGAGGAACACTGAAGCTTTCTTT. Translating gives CASTTEGRNTEAFF.